The clone carrying this TCR beta chain came up a few times. Its antigen remains unidentified. Library preparation (for TCRbeta) was performed with unique molecular identifiers. MiXCR was run by TCRdb on the PCR reads, yielding one entry per CDR3 protein. In the table there are hundreds of thousands of distinct CDR3 sequences, roughly 16% of which are singletons. The data stem from a study of T-cell reconstitution after alpha-beta-depleted transplantation in children. CDR1 is SQVTM and CDR2 is ANQGSEA in the germline V gene. J was trimmed by 0 bases and V by 8 bases; bases with no gene match: 9. This CDR3 contains 15 residues. Whole-study results and caveats: Newly produced T cells mostly accounted for T-cell counts and diversity one year post-transplant.

V and J are TRBV29-1 and TRBJ2-1, with 8 bases matching TRBD2. The TCR originated in a boy under two years old who had a stem cell transplant for Wiskott-Aldrich syndrome, so the T cells may come from the graft donor. The source was PBMCs, mostly from graft donor cells, collected 360 days after TCRalphabeta/CD19-depleted stem cell transplant. CDR3 nucleotides: TGCAGCTACAGCGGGGGTTCGAGCTCCTACAATGAGCAGTTCTTC. It encodes CSYSGGSSSYNEQFF.